A single sample gave rise to the 5 T cell receptor beta chains below, sequenced in a study of cytomegalovirus exposure and HLA in healthy donors. Vbeta (60) and Jbeta (13) primers were used in the PCR. The assay was immunoSEQ multiplex PCR, and TCRdb's table has in-frame clones only and misses some. This table has around 85,000 clones, under 90% appearing once. The specimen sequenced was PBMCs. The receptors come from a man aged 45-65 years in good health and CMV-seropositive.

This clone has just a few counts. This chain uses TRBV29-1 with TRBJ2-1; D not resolved. The germline V gene encodes CDR1 SQVTM and CDR2 ANQGSEA. With 5 bases removed from V and 7 bases from J, the gap between germline ends came to 15 bases. This CDR3 region has 13 residues. CDR3 protein: CSVLQVSGNEQFF. Written as DNA, the CDR3 is TGCAGCGTTCTCCAGGTCAGTGGGAATGAGCAGTTCTTC.

This clone was detected only a few times. V is TRBV5-4 and J is TRBJ2-5; 7 positions match TRBD1. The germline V gene encodes CDR1 SGHNT and CDR2 YYREEE (reference sequence). V shed 4 bases, J shed 1 base, and the junction held 19 bases outside the gene matches. The CDR3 loop spans 19 amino acids. CDR3 amino acids: CASSPNLGRGRISQETQYF. The CDR3 nucleotides are TGTGCCAGCAGCCCAAACCTTGGAAGGGGGCGTATCTCCCAAGAGACCCAGTACTTC.

The genes are TRBV10-3 and TRBJ2-3; TRBD2 is a possible D gene (6 bases). The CDR3 has 16 residues. The germline gives CDR1 ENHRY, CDR2 SYGVKD. Trimming left V 0 bases short and J 6 bases short, with 16 bases between. The CDR3 coding sequence is TGTGCCATCAGTGAGTCGTTAGCGGCCGTGGCGGATACGCAGTATTTT. It is translated as CAISESLAAVADTQYF.

The chain joins TRBV6-5 to TRBJ2-1; tentatively, D is TRBD2 (5 bases). V was cut by 4 bases and J by 8 bases, with 12 bases left in between. This CDR3 has 13 amino acids. Per germline, CDR1 MNHEY and CDR2 SVGAGI. CDR3 coding DNA: TGTGCCAGCAGTTCCCCGGGATTCGATGAGCAGTTCTTC. Its translation is CASSSPGFDEQFF.

The rearrangement joins TRBV7-6 to TRBJ2-7, with TRBD2 as a possible D gene (6 bases). The CDR3 totals 13 residues. Looked up from germline, CDR1 is SGHVS and CDR2 is FNYEAQ. V gave up 8 bases and J gave up 4 bases, with 15 bases separating them. CDR3 protein: CASQKESGYEQYF. CDR3 bases: TGTGCCAGCCAGAAGGAGAGCGGGTACGAGCAGTACTTC.